The clone carrying this T cell receptor (beta chain) was recorded at least ten times. Its antigen is unidentified. The sample is drawn from a study of blood T cells in healthy people across ages. General study findings and limits: Naive T cell percentage by flow cytometry tracked strongly with beta diversity.

Trimming took off 5 bases at V and 2 bases at J, with 15 bases between the two ends. The CDR3 consists of 15 residues. CDR1 and CDR2 (germline): SGHRS, YFSETQ. The use of a sample-barcoded 5' primer and a J-beta primer mix characterized a second PCR of roughly 7 to 11 cycles. TCRdb analysed the 5' RACE reads with MiXCR anew, one entry per CDR3 protein. The data show about 590,000 distinct CDR3 sequences, with about 30% seen just once and approximately 14% held by the top ten. The chain has TRBV5-1 and TRBJ2-3, with TRBD1 as a possible D gene (5 bases). Sequences were obtained from blood. This receptor was taken from a woman aged 80 or over in good health. Written as DNA, the CDR3 is TGCGCCAGCAGGGTGGACATGGCGCCCACAGATACGCAGTATTTT. Translation gives CASRVDMAPTDTQYF. Full variable domain (missing parts from reference TRBV5-1 and TRBJ2-3): KAGVTQTPRYLIKTRGQQVTLSCSPISGHRSVSWYQQTPGQGLQFLFEYFSETQRNKGNFPGRFSGRQFSNSRSEMNVSTLELGDSALYLCASRVDMAPTDTQYFGPGTRLTVL.